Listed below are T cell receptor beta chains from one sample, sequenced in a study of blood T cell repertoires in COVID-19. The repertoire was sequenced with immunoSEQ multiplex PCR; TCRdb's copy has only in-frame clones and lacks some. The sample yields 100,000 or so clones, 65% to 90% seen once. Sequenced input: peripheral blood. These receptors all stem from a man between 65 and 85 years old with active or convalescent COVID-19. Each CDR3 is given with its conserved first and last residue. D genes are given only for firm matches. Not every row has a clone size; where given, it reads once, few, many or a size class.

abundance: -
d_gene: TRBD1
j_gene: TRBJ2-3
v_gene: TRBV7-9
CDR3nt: TGTGCCAGCAGCCCCTCGGGACAGAGCACAGATACGCAGTATTTT
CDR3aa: CASSPSGQSTDTQYF

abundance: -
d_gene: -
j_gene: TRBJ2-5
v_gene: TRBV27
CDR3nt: TGTGCCAGCAGTTTTGATGCCCTAGGGACCCAGTACTTC
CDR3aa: CASSFDALGTQYF

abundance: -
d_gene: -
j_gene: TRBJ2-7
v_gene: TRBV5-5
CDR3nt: TGTGCCAGCAGCTTGGGACAAATCTACGAGCAGTACTTC
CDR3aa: CASSLGQIYEQYF

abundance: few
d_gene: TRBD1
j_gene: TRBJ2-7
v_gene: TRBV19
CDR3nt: TGTGCCAGTAGTATCGGACAGGCCAACTCCTACGAGCAGTACTTC
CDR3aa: CASSIGQANSYEQYF

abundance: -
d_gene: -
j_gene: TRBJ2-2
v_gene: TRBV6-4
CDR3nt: TGTGCCAGCAGTGTACAGGGTGACACCGGGGAGCTGTTTTTT
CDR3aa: CASSVQGDTGELFF

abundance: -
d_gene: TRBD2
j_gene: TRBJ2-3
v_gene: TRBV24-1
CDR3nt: TGTGCCACCAGTGACCCCGGGACTAGCGGGGGTAGCACAGATACGCAGTATTTT
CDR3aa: CATSDPGTSGGSTDTQYF

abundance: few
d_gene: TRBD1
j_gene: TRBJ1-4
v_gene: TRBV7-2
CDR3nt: TGTGCCAGCAGCAACCTGGGACAGGCAAGTGAAAAACTGTTTTTT
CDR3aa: CASSNLGQASEKLFF

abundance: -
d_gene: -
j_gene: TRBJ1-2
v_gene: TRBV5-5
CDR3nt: TGTGCCAGCAACCCAGAAAACTATGGCTACACCTTC
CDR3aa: CASNPENYGYTF

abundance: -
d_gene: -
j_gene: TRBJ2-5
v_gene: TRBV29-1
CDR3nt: TGCAGCGTCCTGGGGGGTGGAGAGACCCAGTACTTC
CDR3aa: CSVLGGGETQYF

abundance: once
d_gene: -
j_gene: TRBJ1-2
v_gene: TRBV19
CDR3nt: TGTGCCAGTAGTCTCCACACCGCGGTTCGCTTC
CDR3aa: CASSLHTAVRF

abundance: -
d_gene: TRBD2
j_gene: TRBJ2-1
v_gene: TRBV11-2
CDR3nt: TGTGCCAGCAGCTCCCAAGGAGCGGGGACCGAGCAGTTCTTC
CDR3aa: CASSSQGAGTEQFF

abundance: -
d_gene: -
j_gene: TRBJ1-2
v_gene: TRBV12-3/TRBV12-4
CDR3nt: TGTGCCAGCAGCTACAGTAACTATGGCTACACCTTC
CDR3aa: CASSYSNYGYTF

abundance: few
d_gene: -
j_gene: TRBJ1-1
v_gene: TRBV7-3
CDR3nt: TGTGCCAGCAGCTTAACGGGAGGGACGGGCACTGAAGCTTTCTTT
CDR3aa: CASSLTGGTGTEAFF

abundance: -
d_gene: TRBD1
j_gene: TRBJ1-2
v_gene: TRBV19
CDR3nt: TGTGCCAGTAGTAGGGGACAGGGCGTCCTCCTCTATGGCTACACCTTC
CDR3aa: CASSRGQGVLLYGYTF

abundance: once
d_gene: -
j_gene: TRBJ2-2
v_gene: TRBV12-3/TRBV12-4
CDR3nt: TGTGCCAGCAGCCTCTCAGCCGGGGAGCTGTTTTTT
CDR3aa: CASSLSAGELFF

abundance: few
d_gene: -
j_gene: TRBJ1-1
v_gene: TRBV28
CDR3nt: TGTGCCTCGGTGAGAACTAGGAACACTGAAGCTTTCTTT
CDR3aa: CASVRTRNTEAFF

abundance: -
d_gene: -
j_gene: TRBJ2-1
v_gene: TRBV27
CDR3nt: TGTGCCACCTCATCACGGGTGCGGGGCCCCTACAATGAGCAGTTCTTC
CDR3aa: CATSSRVRGPYNEQFF

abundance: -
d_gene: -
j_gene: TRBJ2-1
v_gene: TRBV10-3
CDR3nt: TGTGCCATCAGTGCCCGGGGGGCGGGCGATGAGCAGTTCTTC
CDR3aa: CAISARGAGDEQFF

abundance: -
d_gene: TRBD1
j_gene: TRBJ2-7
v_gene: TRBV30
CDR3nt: TGTGCCTGGAGATCCCGGGACAGGGGCTACGAGCAGTACTTC
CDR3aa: CAWRSRDRGYEQYF

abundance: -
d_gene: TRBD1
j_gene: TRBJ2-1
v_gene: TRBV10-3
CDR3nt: TGTGCCAGCAGGGGGCTGGGGGGTGAGCAGTTCTTC
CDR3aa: CASRGLGGEQFF